These T cell receptor beta chains were read from a single sample in a study of cytomegalovirus exposure and HLA in healthy donors. Method: immunoSEQ multiplex PCR; TCRdb's copy keeps in-frame clones and lacks some. The data hold 240,000 or so clones, with about 81% observed a single time. Sequencing used PBMCs. These receptors were obtained from a woman in her sixties or seventies in good health and CMV-seropositive. The CDR3 runs from the conserved cysteine through the conserved F or W. A D gene is named only where the DNA matches it firmly. A row's size may be missing; if present it is once, few, many or a size class.

v_gene,abundance,d_gene,j_gene,CDR3aa,CDR3nt
TRBV7-2,.,.,TRBJ2-2,CASSPAGYNTGELFF,TGTGCCAGCAGCCCGGCGGGCTATAACACCGGGGAGCTGTTTTTT
TRBV19,.,.,TRBJ1-1,CASSIDGETEAFF,TGTGCCAGTAGTATAGATGGAGAAACTGAAGCTTTCTTT
TRBV2,.,.,TRBJ2-2,CASRLYTNTGELFF,TGTGCCAGCAGATTATATACAAACACCGGGGAGCTGTTTTTT
TRBV29-1,.,.,TRBJ2-7,CSSIRGPESYEQYF,TGCAGCAGTATCAGGGGCCCCGAATCCTACGAGCAGTACTTC
TRBV28,.,.,TRBJ1-1,CASSLSLLSLNTEAFF,TGTGCCAGCAGTTTATCCTTATTATCCCTGAACACTGAAGCTTTCTTT
TRBV9,.,TRBD1,TRBJ2-7,CASSVKPSGQGVYEQYF,TGTGCCAGCAGCGTTAAGCCTTCGGGACAGGGGGTCTACGAGCAGTACTTC
TRBV30,once,.,TRBJ1-1,CAWSFTENTEAFF,TGTGCCTGGAGTTTCACAGAAAACACTGAAGCTTTCTTT
TRBV5-4,.,TRBD2,TRBJ2-7,CASSLGAGGYEQYF,TGTGCCAGCAGCTTGGGGGCGGGAGGCTACGAGCAGTACTTC
TRBV27,once,.,TRBJ2-7,CASSSTETYEQYF,TGTGCCAGCAGTTCGACGGAGACCTACGAGCAGTACTTC
TRBV5-1,.,.,TRBJ1-1,CASSTRSGTEAFF,TGCGCCAGCAGCACCCGAAGCGGGACTGAAGCTTTCTTT
TRBV6-1,few,TRBD1,TRBJ1-1,CASSIQGAKGEAFF,TGTGCCAGCAGTATCCAGGGGGCAAAGGGTGAAGCTTTCTTT
TRBV5-1,.,TRBD1,TRBJ2-2,CASSSGTVTGELFF,TGCGCCAGCAGCTCCGGGACAGTGACCGGGGAGCTGTTTTTT
TRBV28,.,.,TRBJ2-2,CASSGTPNTGELFF,TGTGCCAGCAGTGGGACACCGAACACCGGGGAGCTGTTTTTT
TRBV7-9,.,.,TRBJ2-2,CASSLYTSSRTGELFF,TGTGCCAGCAGCTTATATACAAGCTCGAGGACCGGGGAGCTGTTTTTT
TRBV25-1,few,.,TRBJ1-2,CASSEPRGHYGYTF,TGTGCCAGCAGTGAACCCAGGGGCCACTATGGCTACACCTTC
TRBV25-1,.,.,TRBJ2-2,CASREGLANTGELFF,TGTGCCAGCAGGGAGGGACTGGCGAACACCGGGGAGCTGTTTTTT
TRBV5-1,.,TRBD1,TRBJ2-3,CASRYTGQGTDTQYF,TGCGCCAGCAGGTATACTGGACAGGGAACAGATACGCAGTATTTT
TRBV19,few,.,TRBJ1-1,CASSQGMNTEAFF,TGTGCCAGTAGTCAGGGCATGAACACTGAAGCTTTCTTT
TRBV6-5,.,.,TRBJ2-6,CASSLQEPGANVLTF,TGTGCCAGCAGTTTACAGGAACCTGGGGCCAACGTCCTGACTTTC
TRBV4-1,.,.,TRBJ2-1,CASSQDRGAVSYNEQFF,TGCGCCAGCAGCCAAGATCGCGGGGCGGTTTCCTACAATGAGCAGTTCTTC
TRBV10-2,.,.,TRBJ2-1,CASSLRLATGYNEQFF,TGCGCCAGCAGCCTTCGACTAGCGACAGGGTACAATGAGCAGTTCTTC
TRBV6-1,.,TRBD1,TRBJ1-2,CASSDGTGLYGYTF,TGTGCCAGCAGTGATGGGACAGGCCTCTATGGCTACACCTTC
TRBV5-1,.,TRBD2,TRBJ2-4,CASSWSSGQNIQYF,TGCGCCAGCAGCTGGTCTAGCGGCCAAAACATTCAGTACTTC
TRBV7-2,once,TRBD2,TRBJ2-2,CASSLNSGRNTGELFF,TGTGCCAGCAGCTTAAATAGCGGGAGAAACACCGGGGAGCTGTTTTTT
TRBV28,.,.,TRBJ2-7,CASRSGSAEQYF,TGTGCCAGCAGATCGGGGTCCGCCGAGCAGTACTTC
TRBV23-1,.,TRBD1,TRBJ2-7,CASTPSGGRQGYF,TGCGCCAGCACTCCATCAGGTGGGAGACAGGGATACTTC
TRBV9,once,TRBD2,TRBJ2-1,CASSVGTSYYNEQFF,TGTGCCAGCAGCGTAGGGACTAGTTATTACAATGAGCAGTTCTTC
TRBV27,.,TRBD1,TRBJ1-5,CASSGTGVQPQHF,TGTGCCAGCAGTGGAACAGGGGTACAGCCCCAGCATTTT
TRBV27,.,.,TRBJ2-3,CASSLGLQGRNTQYF,TGTGCCAGCAGTTTAGGTTTGCAGGGCCGAAATACGCAGTATTTT
TRBV29-1,.,.,TRBJ1-2,CSVEVDWGGAYTF,TGCAGCGTTGAAGTGGATTGGGGTGGGGCCTACACCTTC
TRBV9,.,TRBD2,TRBJ2-3,CASSVKAGEADTQYF,TGTGCCAGCAGCGTAAAAGCGGGAGAGGCAGATACGCAGTATTTT
TRBV5-5,.,TRBD2,TRBJ2-5,CASSYGLAGGLDIQETQYF,TGTGCCAGCAGCTACGGACTAGCGGGAGGACTGGATATTCAAGAGACCCAGTACTTC
TRBV25-1,.,TRBD1,TRBJ1-6,CASSATGTARYSPLHF,TGTGCCAGCAGTGCGACAGGGACAGCGAGATATTCACCCCTCCACTTT
TRBV5-1,.,TRBD2,TRBJ2-5,CASSWTSGISETQYF,TGCGCCAGCAGTTGGACTAGCGGGATATCAGAGACCCAGTACTTC